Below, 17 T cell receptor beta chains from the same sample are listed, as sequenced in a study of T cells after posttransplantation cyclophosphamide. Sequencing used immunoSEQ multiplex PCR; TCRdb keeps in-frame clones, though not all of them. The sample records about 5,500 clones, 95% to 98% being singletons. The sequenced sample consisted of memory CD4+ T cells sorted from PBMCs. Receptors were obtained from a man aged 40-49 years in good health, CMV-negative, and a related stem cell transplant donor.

The CDR3 here is CAVRPGASYEQYF. CDR3 nucleotide sequence: TGTGCCGTCCGCCCAGGGGCCTCCTACGAGCAGTACTTC. J is TRBJ2-7 and V is TRBV7-9, with TRBD1 as a possible D gene (6 bases). Trimming cost V 11 bases and J 0 bases, with 14 bases left between them. The CDR3 covers 13 residues. The germline gives CDR1 SEHNR, CDR2 FQNEAQ (reference sequence). Combining the CDR3 with reference TRBV7-9 and TRBJ2-7 gives the whole variable domain DTGVSQNPRHKITKRGQNVTFRCDPISEHNRLYWYRQTLGQGPEFLTYFQNEAQLEKSRLLSDRFSAERPKGSFSTLEIQRTEQGDSAMYLCAVRPGASYEQYFGPGTRLTVT.

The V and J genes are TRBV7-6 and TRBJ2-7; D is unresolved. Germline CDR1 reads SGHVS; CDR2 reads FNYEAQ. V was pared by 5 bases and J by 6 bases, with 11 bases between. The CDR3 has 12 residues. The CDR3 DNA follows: TGTGCCAGCAGCCCCAACCCCGGCGAGCAGTACTTC. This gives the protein CASSPNPGEQYF. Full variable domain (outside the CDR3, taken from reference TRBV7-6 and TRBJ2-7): GAGVSQSPRYKVTKRGQDVALRCDPISGHVSLYWYRQALGQGPEFLTYFNYEAQQDKSGLPNDRFSAERPEGSISTLTIQRTEQRDSAMYRCASSPNPGEQYFGPGTRLTVT.

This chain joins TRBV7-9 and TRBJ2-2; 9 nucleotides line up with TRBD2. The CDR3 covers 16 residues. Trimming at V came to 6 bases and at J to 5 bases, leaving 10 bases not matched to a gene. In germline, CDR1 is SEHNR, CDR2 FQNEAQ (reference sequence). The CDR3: CASSRVAGVRTGELFF. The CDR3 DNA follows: TGTGCCAGCAGTCGTGTAGCGGGAGTAAGGACCGGGGAGCTGTTTTTT. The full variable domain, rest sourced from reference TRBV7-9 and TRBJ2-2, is DTGVSQNPRHKITKRGQNVTFRCDPISEHNRLYWYRQTLGQGPEFLTYFQNEAQLEKSRLLSDRFSAERPKGSFSTLEIQRTEQGDSAMYLCASSRVAGVRTGELFFGEGSRLTVL.

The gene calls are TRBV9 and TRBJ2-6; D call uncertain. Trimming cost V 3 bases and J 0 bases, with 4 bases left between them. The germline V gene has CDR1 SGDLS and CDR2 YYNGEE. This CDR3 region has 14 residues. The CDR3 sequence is CASSAPSGANVLTF. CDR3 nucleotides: TGTGCCAGCAGCGCTCCCTCTGGGGCCAACGTCCTGACTTTC. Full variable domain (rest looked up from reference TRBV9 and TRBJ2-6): DSGVTQTPKHLITATGQRVTLRCSPRSGDLSVYWYQQSLDQGLQFLIQYYNGEERAKGNILERFSAQQFPDLHSELNLSSLELGDSALYFCASSAPSGANVLTFGAGSRLTVL.

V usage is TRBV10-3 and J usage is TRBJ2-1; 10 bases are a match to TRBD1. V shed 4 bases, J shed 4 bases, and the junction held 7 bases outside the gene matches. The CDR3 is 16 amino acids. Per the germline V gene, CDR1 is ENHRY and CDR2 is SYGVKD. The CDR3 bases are TGTGCCATCAGTGCCTCTCAGGGACAGGGGTACAATGAGCAGTTCTTC. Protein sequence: CAISASQGQGYNEQFF.

CDR3 DNA: TGCGCCAGCAGCCAAGGGGCCACTCGACTAGCGGGAAACTACGAGCAGTACTTC. The encoded protein is CASSQGATRLAGNYEQYF. The chain has TRBV4-1 and TRBJ2-7; TRBD2 matches at 11 bases. Germline loops: CDR1 MGHRA, CDR2 YSYEKL. V shed 1 base and J 3 bases; nucleotides not matched to a gene: 11. The length of the CDR3 is 18 residues.

The CDR3 nucleotides read TGTGCCAGCAGTTACTCGGAGGAGCAGTACTTC. Its translation: CASSYSEEQYF. The chain links TRBV11-3 to TRBJ2-7; the D is unclear. The CDR3 is 11 amino acids. V lost 6 bases and J 7 bases, leaving 10 bases between the germline ends. Germline lookup yields CDR1 SGHNT and CDR2 YENEEA.

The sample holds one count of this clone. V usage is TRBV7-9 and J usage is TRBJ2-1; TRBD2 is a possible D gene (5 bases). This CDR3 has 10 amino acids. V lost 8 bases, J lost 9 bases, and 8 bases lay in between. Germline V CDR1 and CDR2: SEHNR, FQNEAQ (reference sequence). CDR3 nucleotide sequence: TGTGCCAGCCCGGGGAGTGAGCAGTTCTTC. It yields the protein CASPGSEQFF.

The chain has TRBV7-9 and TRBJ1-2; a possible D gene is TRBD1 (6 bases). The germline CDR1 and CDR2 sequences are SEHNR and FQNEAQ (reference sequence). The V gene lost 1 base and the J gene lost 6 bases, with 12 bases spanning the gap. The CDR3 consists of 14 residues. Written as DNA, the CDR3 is TGTGCCAGCAGCTTAGACTGGGGGCTGAATGGCTACACCTTC. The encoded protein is CASSLDWGLNGYTF.

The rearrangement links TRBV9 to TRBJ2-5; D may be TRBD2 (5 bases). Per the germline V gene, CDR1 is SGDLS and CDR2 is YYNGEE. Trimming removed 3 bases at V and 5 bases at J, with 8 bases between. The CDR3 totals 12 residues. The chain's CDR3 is CASSGAGETQYF. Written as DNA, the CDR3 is TGTGCCAGCAGCGGGGCGGGTGAGACCCAGTACTTC.

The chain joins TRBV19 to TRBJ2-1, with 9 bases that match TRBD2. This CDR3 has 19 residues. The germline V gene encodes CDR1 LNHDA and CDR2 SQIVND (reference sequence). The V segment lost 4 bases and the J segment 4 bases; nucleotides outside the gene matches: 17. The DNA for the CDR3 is TGTGCCAGTAGTAGTATTAGCGGGAGTCGGCCCGGGGCGTACAATGAGCAGTTCTTC. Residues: CASSSISGSRPGAYNEQFF.

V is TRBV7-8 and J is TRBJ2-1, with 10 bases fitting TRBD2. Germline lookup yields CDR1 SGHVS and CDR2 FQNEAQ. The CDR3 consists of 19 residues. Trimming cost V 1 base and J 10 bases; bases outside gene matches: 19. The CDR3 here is CASSLVVLALAGPGREQFF. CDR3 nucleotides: TGTGCCAGCAGCTTAGTTGTTCTGGCACTAGCGGGACCCGGCCGGGAGCAGTTCTTC.

This CDR3 reads CASSQRGTQYF. The CDR3 nucleotides are TGTGCCAGCAGCCAAAGAGGGACGCAGTATTTT. V and J are TRBV7-2 and TRBJ2-3, with D perhaps matching TRBD2 (5 bases). The V gene lost 5 bases and the J gene lost 9 bases, with 9 bases spanning the gap. The CDR3 sequence is 11 residues long. The germline CDR1 and CDR2 sequences are SGHTA and FQGNSA.

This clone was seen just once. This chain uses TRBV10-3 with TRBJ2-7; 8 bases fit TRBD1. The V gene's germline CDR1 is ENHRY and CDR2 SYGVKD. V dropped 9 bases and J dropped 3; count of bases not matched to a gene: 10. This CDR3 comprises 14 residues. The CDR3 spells CAIQPTGVDYEQYF. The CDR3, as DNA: TGTGCCATACAGCCGACAGGGGTCGACTACGAGCAGTACTTC.

The CDR3 nucleotides read TGCGCCAGCAGCACAATTTCAGGGGGAAACCTCTACGAGCAGTACTTC. Amino acid sequence: CASSTISGGNLYEQYF. This chain uses TRBV5-1 with TRBJ2-7, with 7 bases that match TRBD1. V lost 4 bases to trimming and J lost 3 bases; unmatched junction nucleotides: 13. Germline loops: CDR1 SGHRS, CDR2 YFSETQ. This CDR3 spans 16 amino acids. Combining the CDR3 with reference TRBV5-1 and TRBJ2-7 gives the whole variable domain KAGVTQTPRYLIKTRGQQVTLSCSPISGHRSVSWYQQTPGQGLQFLFEYFSETQRNKGNFPGRFSGRQFSNSRSEMNVSTLELGDSALYLCASSTISGGNLYEQYFGPGTRLTVT.

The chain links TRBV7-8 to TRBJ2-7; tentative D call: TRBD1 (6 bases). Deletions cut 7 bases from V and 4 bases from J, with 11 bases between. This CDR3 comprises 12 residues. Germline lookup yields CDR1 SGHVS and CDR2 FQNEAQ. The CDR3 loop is CASNKQGYEQYF. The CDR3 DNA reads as TGTGCCAGCAACAAACAGGGTTACGAGCAGTACTTC.

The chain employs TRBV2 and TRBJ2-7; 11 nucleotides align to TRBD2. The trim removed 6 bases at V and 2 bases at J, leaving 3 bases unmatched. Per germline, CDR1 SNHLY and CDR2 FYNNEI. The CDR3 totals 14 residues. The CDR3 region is CASRGLAGTYEQYF. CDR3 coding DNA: TGTGCCAGCAGAGGACTAGCGGGTACCTACGAGCAGTACTTC.